One T cell receptor beta chain is described in this entry. Antigen: not known. Germline loops: CDR1 SGHTA, CDR2 FQGNSA. With 0 bases removed from V and 1 base from J, the gap between germline ends came to 9 bases. This CDR3 contains 15 residues. Sequencing used immunoSEQ version 4 in survey mode. The repertoire was sequenced with immunoSEQ multiplex PCR; TCRdb's copy has only in-frame clones and lacks some. The table has under 50,000 clones, just under 90% seen once. Anti-CD3/anti-CD28 beads served as a nonspecific positive control stimulus. Sorting of responding CD4+ T cells relied on upregulated CD40 ligand together with CD69. Undetectable plasma HIV-1 RNA below 50 copies/mL lasted at least 4 years. Before stimulation, PBMCs underwent CD8+ T cell depletion. The data were obtained in a study of persistence of HIV-infected CD4 T cells. General study findings and limits: TCR oligoclonality correlated with proviral oligoclonality in the same sorted populations. TCR analyses could not target the rare provirus-carrying CMV-responding cells.

This specimen consisted of CD4+ T cells sorted from PBMCs after approximately 19-hour stimulation, obtained from a patient who received antiretroviral therapy. The clonotype comes from an adult woman with HIV who was CMV-seropositive. This chain connects TRBV7-2 to TRBJ1-2; D is possibly TRBD1 (5 bases). The CDR3 region is CASSLADTSNYGYTF. The CDR3 DNA follows: TGTGCCAGCAGCTTAGCGGACACAAGTAACTATGGCTACACCTTC.